The rows below give T cell receptor beta chains drawn from one sample of a study of beta chain features in type 1 diabetes. Data came from immunoSEQ multiplex PCR; TCRdb stores just in-frame clones and leaves some out. The sample holds hundreds of thousands of clones, roughly 12% seen once. The source material was naive CD4+ T cells from blood. All receptors derive from a man younger than 35 with type 1 diabetes. Each CDR3 is given with its conserved first and last residue. The order of the fields is D gene, J gene, clone size, V gene, CDR3 protein, CDR3 DNA. D genes are given only for firm matches. Only some rows state a clone size, as once, few, many or a class for expanded clones.

D: -; J: TRBJ2-1; size: few; V: TRBV12-5; CDR3: CASGPVGDEQFF; DNA: TGTGCTAGTGGTCCGGTGGGGGATGAGCAGTTCTTC
D: -; J: TRBJ2-1; size: -; V: TRBV2; CDR3: CASTGQGPDNEQFF; DNA: TGTGCCAGCACCGGGCAGGGCCCGGACAATGAGCAGTTCTTC
D: TRBD1; J: TRBJ1-1; size: few; V: TRBV30; CDR3: CAWSVSPGGKAFF; DNA: TGTGCCTGGAGTGTATCGCCAGGGGGCAAAGCTTTCTTT
D: -; J: TRBJ2-5; size: few; V: TRBV28; CDR3: CASTQTGAGTQYF; DNA: TGTGCCAGCACCCAGACCGGAGCTGGGACCCAGTACTTC
D: TRBD2; J: TRBJ2-5; size: few; V: TRBV9; CDR3: CASSPRLAGSQETQYF; DNA: TGTGCCAGCAGCCCAAGACTAGCGGGCAGTCAAGAGACCCAGTACTTC
D: -; J: TRBJ2-2; size: few; V: TRBV19; CDR3: CASSIPGDNTGELFF; DNA: TGTGCCAGTAGTATACCAGGGGATAACACCGGGGAGCTGTTTTTT
D: -; J: TRBJ2-7; size: -; V: TRBV7-3; CDR3: CASSQQLPGEQYF; DNA: TGTGCCAGCAGCCAACAATTGCCGGGGGAGCAGTACTTC
D: -; J: TRBJ2-7; size: -; V: TRBV28; CDR3: CASSLNADSSYEQYF; DNA: TGTGCCAGCAGTTTAAATGCTGACAGCTCCTACGAGCAGTACTTC
D: -; J: TRBJ2-2; size: few; V: TRBV11-2; CDR3: CASTGPNTGELFF; DNA: TGTGCCAGCACGGGACCCAACACCGGGGAGCTGTTTTTT
D: -; J: TRBJ1-2; size: few; V: TRBV27; CDR3: CASSPREVSGGYTF; DNA: TGTGCCAGCAGTCCTAGGGAGGTGTCGGGTGGCTACACCTTC
D: -; J: TRBJ2-7; size: -; V: TRBV11-1; CDR3: CASSLLGARPYEQYF; DNA: TGTGCCAGCAGCTTATTGGGGGCCCGTCCCTACGAGCAGTACTTC
D: -; J: TRBJ2-5; size: -; V: TRBV7-2; CDR3: CASRGIGETQYF; DNA: TGTGCCAGCCGCGGTATAGGGGAGACCCAGTACTTC
D: -; J: TRBJ2-1; size: -; V: TRBV7-2; CDR3: CASSRQVGQFF; DNA: TGTGCCAGCAGCCGACAGGTAGGGCAGTTCTTC
D: TRBD1; J: TRBJ1-4; size: few; V: TRBV4-1; CDR3: CASSSGQGAEKLFF; DNA: TGCGCCAGCAGCTCGGGACAGGGGGCTGAAAAACTGTTTTTT
D: TRBD1; J: TRBJ2-5; size: -; V: TRBV5-4; CDR3: CASSQITGVETQYF; DNA: TGTGCCAGCAGTCAGATTACAGGGGTAGAGACCCAGTACTTC
D: -; J: TRBJ2-3; size: few; V: TRBV29-1; CDR3: CSVGLTGDGDTQYF; DNA: TGCAGCGTTGGTCTCACAGGCGACGGAGATACGCAGTATTTT
D: -; J: TRBJ2-3; size: -; V: TRBV28; CDR3: CASSSAAGGPGPFTDTQYF; DNA: TGTGCCAGCAGTTCGGCAGCTGGGGGCCCAGGTCCTTTCACAGATACGCAGTATTTT
D: -; J: TRBJ1-5; size: -; V: TRBV2; CDR3: CASSGGYSNQPQHF; DNA: TGTGCCAGCAGTGGAGGGTATAGCAATCAGCCCCAGCATTTT
D: -; J: TRBJ1-2; size: -; V: TRBV30; CDR3: CAWFRGRLYGYTF; DNA: TGTGCCTGGTTTCGCGGCAGGCTATATGGCTACACCTTC
D: -; J: TRBJ1-5; size: few; V: TRBV6-5; CDR3: CASSYSIWGDQPQHF; DNA: TGTGCCAGCAGTTACTCGATCTGGGGCGATCAGCCCCAGCATTTT
D: -; J: TRBJ1-5; size: few; V: TRBV21-1; CDR3: CASSKARNQPQHF; DNA: TGTGCCAGCAGCAAAGCCAGAAATCAGCCCCAGCATTTT
D: -; J: TRBJ2-2; size: -; V: TRBV18; CDR3: CASSPQTQRQFNTGELFF; DNA: TGTGCCAGCTCACCCCAGACTCAACGACAGTTCAACACCGGGGAGCTGTTTTTT
D: TRBD1; J: TRBJ1-2; size: -; V: TRBV6-1; CDR3: CASTTGGEDYGYTF; DNA: TGTGCCAGCACGACAGGGGGCGAGGACTATGGCTACACCTTC
D: TRBD1; J: TRBJ2-7; size: -; V: TRBV18; CDR3: CASSPQGASYEQYF; DNA: TGTGCCAGCTCACCTCAGGGGGCCTCCTACGAGCAGTACTTC
D: -; J: TRBJ1-6; size: -; V: TRBV14; CDR3: CASSQLLGFFNSPLHF; DNA: TGTGCCAGCAGCCAACTACTGGGGTTTTTTAATTCACCCCTCCACTTT
D: -; J: TRBJ1-1; size: -; V: TRBV7-2; CDR3: CASSLGLGGTEAFF; DNA: TGTGCCAGCAGCTTAGGGCTCGGGGGCACTGAAGCTTTCTTT
D: TRBD1; J: TRBJ1-4; size: -; V: TRBV7-6; CDR3: CASSFLRGPEKLFF; DNA: TGTGCCAGCAGCTTCCTCAGGGGGCCTGAAAAACTGTTTTTT
D: TRBD2; J: TRBJ2-5; size: few; V: TRBV5-1; CDR3: CASSSGLAGEETQYF; DNA: TGCGCCAGCAGTTCGGGACTAGCGGGGGAAGAGACCCAGTACTTC
D: -; J: TRBJ2-3; size: few; V: TRBV13; CDR3: CASSLRNTDTQYF; DNA: TGTGCCAGCAGCCTCCGGAACACAGATACGCAGTATTTT
D: TRBD2; J: TRBJ2-3; size: few; V: TRBV14; CDR3: CASSQDARRGATDTQYF; DNA: TGTGCCAGCAGCCAAGACGCTCGGCGGGGGGCCACAGATACGCAGTATTTT
D: -; J: TRBJ2-2; size: few; V: TRBV6-5; CDR3: CASSYAGELFF; DNA: TGTGCCAGCAGTTATGCCGGGGAGCTGTTTTTT
D: -; J: TRBJ2-1; size: -; V: TRBV11-1; CDR3: CASSIERPSYNEQFF; DNA: TGTGCCAGCTCCATAGAGAGGCCCTCCTACAATGAGCAGTTCTTC
D: -; J: TRBJ1-5; size: -; V: TRBV4-2; CDR3: CASSQDGGSQPQHF; DNA: TGTGCCAGCAGCCAAGATGGGGGAAGTCAGCCCCAGCATTTT
D: -; J: TRBJ1-1; size: -; V: TRBV6-5; CDR3: CASSYFVGASNTEAFF; DNA: TGTGCCAGCAGTTACTTTGTGGGTGCTTCGAACACTGAAGCTTTCTTT
D: -; J: TRBJ1-5; size: -; V: TRBV10-3; CDR3: CAIRGDNQPQHF; DNA: TGTGCCATCAGAGGTGACAATCAGCCCCAGCATTTT
D: -; J: TRBJ2-2; size: -; V: TRBV30; CDR3: CASRRTSNTGELFF; DNA: TGTGCCTCCCGACGTACGTCGAACACCGGGGAGCTGTTTTTT
D: -; J: TRBJ2-5; size: few; V: TRBV9; CDR3: CASSVGQRLETQYF; DNA: TGTGCCAGCAGCGTAGGACAGAGGTTGGAGACCCAGTACTTC
D: -; J: TRBJ2-1; size: -; V: TRBV11-3; CDR3: CASSLGIHNEQFF; DNA: TGTGCCAGCAGCTTAGGTATCCACAATGAGCAGTTCTTC
D: -; J: TRBJ1-5; size: -; V: TRBV27; CDR3: CASSPVGAYQPQHF; DNA: TGTGCCAGCAGCCCGGTCGGGGCTTATCAGCCCCAGCATTTT
D: -; J: TRBJ2-5; size: few; V: TRBV6-5; CDR3: CASSLRSREIGETQYF; DNA: TGTGCCAGCAGTTTACGTTCCCGAGAGATCGGTGAGACCCAGTACTTC
D: -; J: TRBJ1-5; size: -; V: TRBV4-1; CDR3: CASSGTGQPQHF; DNA: TGCGCCAGCTCAGGGACTGGCCAGCCCCAGCATTTT
D: -; J: TRBJ2-3; size: -; V: TRBV20-1; CDR3: CSARARDTQYF; DNA: TGCAGTGCTAGAGCACGGGATACGCAGTATTTT
D: -; J: TRBJ1-5; size: -; V: TRBV11-3; CDR3: CASSLVAYNQPQHF; DNA: TGTGCCAGCAGCTTAGTGGCCTACAATCAGCCCCAGCATTTT
D: -; J: TRBJ1-1; size: -; V: TRBV28; CDR3: CASSPPRAMNTEAFF; DNA: TGTGCCAGCAGTCCCCCGAGAGCCATGAACACTGAAGCTTTCTTT
D: -; J: TRBJ1-1; size: few; V: TRBV30; CDR3: CAGEPAVGYETEAFF; DNA: TGTGCCGGAGAACCCGCCGTAGGGTATGAAACTGAAGCTTTCTTT
D: -; J: TRBJ1-5; size: -; V: TRBV4-1; CDR3: CASSQEYGRQPQHF; DNA: TGCGCCAGCAGCCAAGAATACGGGCGCCAGCCCCAGCATTTT
D: -; J: TRBJ1-1; size: -; V: TRBV7-9; CDR3: CASSLWWSDFDDTEAFF; DNA: TGTGCCAGCAGCTTATGGTGGAGTGACTTCGATGACACTGAAGCTTTCTTT
D: -; J: TRBJ1-1; size: few; V: TRBV5-1; CDR3: CASSSWPGGLDTEAFF; DNA: TGCGCCAGCAGCTCGTGGCCGGGGGGTTTGGACACTGAAGCTTTCTTT
D: -; J: TRBJ1-1; size: -; V: TRBV30; CDR3: CAWTVGTTNTEAFF; DNA: TGTGCCTGGACCGTAGGAACTACGAACACTGAAGCTTTCTTT
D: -; J: TRBJ1-2; size: -; V: TRBV18; CDR3: CASSPDSTNYGYTF; DNA: TGTGCCAGCTCTCCCGACAGTACTAACTATGGCTACACCTTC
D: TRBD1; J: TRBJ1-2; size: few; V: TRBV7-9; CDR3: CASSLGQGQYTF; DNA: TGTGCCAGCAGCTTAGGACAGGGCCAATACACCTTC
D: -; J: TRBJ1-2; size: -; V: TRBV6-5; CDR3: CASSYDQGPGYTF; DNA: TGTGCCAGCAGTTACGATCAGGGGCCCGGCTACACCTTC
D: -; J: TRBJ1-4; size: -; V: TRBV6-6; CDR3: CASTSRVGEKLFF; DNA: TGTGCCAGCACCTCCCGCGTTGGAGAAAAACTGTTTTTT
D: -; J: TRBJ1-1; size: -; V: TRBV19; CDR3: CASSVPENTEAFF; DNA: TGTGCCAGTAGTGTGCCCGAGAACACTGAAGCTTTCTTT
D: -; J: TRBJ1-6; size: few; V: TRBV25-1; CDR3: CASSELEHSKSPLHF; DNA: TGTGCCAGCAGTGAACTTGAGCACTCCAAGTCACCCCTCCACTTT